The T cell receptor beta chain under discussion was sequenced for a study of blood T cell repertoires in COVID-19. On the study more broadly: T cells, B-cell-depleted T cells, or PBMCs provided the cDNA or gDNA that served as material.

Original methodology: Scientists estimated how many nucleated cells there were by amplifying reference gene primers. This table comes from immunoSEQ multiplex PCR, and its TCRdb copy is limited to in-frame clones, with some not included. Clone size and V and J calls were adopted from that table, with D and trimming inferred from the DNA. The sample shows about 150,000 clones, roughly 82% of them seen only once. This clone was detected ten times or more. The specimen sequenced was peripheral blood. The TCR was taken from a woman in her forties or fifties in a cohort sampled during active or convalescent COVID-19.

Here the CDR3 reads CASIPGQGARDTEAFF. For the CDR3, the DNA is TGTGCCAGCATCCCGGGACAGGGGGCGCGGGACACTGAAGCTTTCTTT. The rearrangement joins TRBV5-4 to TRBJ1-1, with 12 bases aligning to TRBD1. CDR1 and CDR2 from the germline V gene are SGHNT and YYREEE (reference sequence). This CDR3 is 16 amino acids long. The junction had 9 bases not matched to a gene; V was cut back by 6 bases and J by 3 bases.